Following are 25 T cell receptor beta chains from one sample sequenced in a study of tumor-infiltrating lymphocytes in primary liver carcinoma (dated by TCRdb to the late 2010s). The sequencing machine was an Illumina HiSeq 2500. A constant-region primer and ProtoScript II reverse transcriptase were used to reverse-transcribe TCRbeta-specific cDNA from roughly 500 ng total RNA. Construction of the TCRbeta libraries relied on three nested rounds of multiplex PCR, following a slightly modified ARM-PCR procedure. Each of the first two PCR rounds ran for about 10 cycles using multiplex TRBV1-TRBV30 forward primers together with a Cbeta reverse primer. TCRdb ran its own pipeline on the public reads, namely fastp trimming at Q25 and MiXCR clone calling, and kept in-frame beta chains. CDR3 protein duplicates are merged, each entry listing the most common genes and DNA. Present in this sample are about 330,000 distinct CDR3 sequences, about 65% of which were seen just once. The ten most abundant clones make up roughly 6% of the sample.

Blood RNA was extracted from unsorted whole blood with TRIzol reagent; germline DNA came from the DNeasy Blood & Tissue kit. Sequenced material: peripheral blood. These receptors were obtained from a man in his forties with primary liver carcinoma and hepatitis B virus infection.

As to this clonotype: This may stem from a read error, because a much larger clone lies one nucleotide away. This rearrangement joins TRBV29-1 to TRBJ2-5; D is uncertain. This CDR3 contains 10 residues. CDR1 and CDR2 from the germline V gene are SQVTM and ANQGSEA. V was trimmed by 8 bases and J by 2 bases, leaving 6 bases between them. The CDR3 loop reads CSLDQETQYF. In nucleotides, the CDR3 is TGCAGCCTAGATCAAGAGACCCAGTACTTC.

Points on this clonotype: A much larger clone is a single base away; this may be a read error. The genes are TRBV4-1 and TRBJ2-2; no reliable D call. This CDR3 has 14 amino acids. Germline loops: CDR1 MGHRA, CDR2 YSYEKL. The CDR3 region has the DNA TGCGCCAGCGGCCAAGAGAGGCATGTCGGGGAGCTGTTTTTT. This encodes CASGQERHVGELFF.

This sequence joins TRBV28 and TRBJ1-2, with 8 bases identical to TRBD1. The CDR3 contains 17 residues. Looked up from germline, CDR1 is MDHEN and CDR2 is SYDVKM. V gave up 3 bases and J gave up 0 bases; unmatched junction bases: 9. CDR3 DNA: TGTGCCAGCAGTTTTTTCCCCGGACAGGGAGCTAACTATGGCTACACCTTC. This translates into CASSFFPGQGANYGYTF.

The table lists this clonotype with a few counts. The chain uses TRBV7-6 and TRBJ2-1, with 8 nucleotides matching TRBD1. Per germline, CDR1 SGHVS and CDR2 FNYEAQ. This CDR3 has 15 amino acids. Trimming at V came to 4 bases and at J to 8 bases, leaving 10 bases not matched to a gene. The CDR3 nucleotides are TGTGCCAGCAGCTCCCTAGTATCGACAGGGGATGAGCAGTTCTTC. The encoded protein is CASSSLVSTGDEQFF.

The count of this clonotype is one. The rearrangement joins TRBV30 to TRBJ2-3; the match to TRBD1 covers 8 bases. Germline-derived CDR1 and CDR2 are GTSNPN and SVGIG (reference sequence). The J segment lost 2 bases and the V segment lost 2 bases, leaving 9 bases of the junction unmatched. CDR3 size: 16 residues. The CDR3 loop is CAWSTWQGAFTDTQYF. For the CDR3, the DNA is TGTGCCTGGAGTACGTGGCAGGGGGCATTCACAGATACGCAGTATTTT.

As for this clonotype: A much more abundant neighbour one base away suggests this may be a read error. A read error is likely, as this CDR3 ends without the conserved phenylalanine or tryptophan. The V gene is TRBV6-5, the J gene TRBJ2-5; the D is unclear. Germline CDR1 MNHEY, CDR2 SVGAGI. The length of the CDR3 is 12 residues. Trimming left V 5 bases short and J 5 bases short, with 9 bases between. CDR3 region: CASSDTMETQYL. The CDR3 nucleotides read TGTGCCAGCAGTGATACTATGGAGACCCAGTACCTC.

Note on this clonotype: Mismatch with germline at one junction end may stem from a read error. The V call is TRBV28, the J call TRBJ2-3, with D maybe TRBD1 (7 bases). Germline V gene data show CDR1 as MDHEN and CDR2 as SYDVKM. CDR3 length: 14 amino acids. The chain's CDR3 is CVSSLQGGSDTQYF. CDR3 coding DNA: TGTGTCAGCAGCCTTCAGGGGGGTTCAGATACGCAGTATTTT. Variable domain in full (rest from reference TRBV28 and TRBJ2-3): DVKVTQSSRYLVKRTGEKVFLECVQDMDHENMFWYRQDPGLGLRLIYFSYDVKMKEKGDIPEGYSVSREKKERFSLILESASTNQTSMYLCVSSLQGGSDTQYFGPGTRLTVL.

This chain links TRBV11-2 with TRBJ1-4; D uncertain. The V gene's germline CDR1 is SGHAT and CDR2 FQNNGV. Trimming stripped 9 bases from V and 7 bases from J, with 18 bases between. The CDR3 totals 14 residues. DNA of the CDR3: TGTGCCAGTGGCTCGCGGACGCTAGGTGAAAAACTGTTTTTT. Its protein product is CASGSRTLGEKLFF.

Turning to this clonotype: A much more abundant neighbour one base away suggests this may be a read error. The V gene is TRBV5-6, the J gene TRBJ2-7, with D maybe TRBD1 (6 bases). The CDR3 totals 15 residues. Germline CDR1 is SGHDT and CDR2 is YYEEEE. The CDR3 DNA reads TGTACCAGCAGCCCGCCGGACAGCACATCCTACGAGCAGTACTTC. This sequence encodes CTSSPPDSTSYEQYF.

With respect to this clonotype: The conserved phenylalanine or tryptophan normally closing the CDR3 is absent here, so this likely arose from a read error. The J gene is TRBJ2-1, the V gene TRBV11-2; weak D call: TRBD2 (6 bases). V dropped 7 bases and J dropped 7 bases, with 14 bases sitting between them. Per germline, CDR1 SGHAT and CDR2 FQNNGV. This CDR3 has 13 amino acids. The CDR3 sequence is CASTPRAGNEQFL. CDR3 nucleotides: TGTGCCAGCACCCCACGGGCGGGGAATGAGCAGTTCTTA.

This clonotype has just one count. One junction end disagrees with the germline gene, perhaps due to a read error. The rearrangement uses TRBV29-1 and TRBJ2-7; TRBD2 matches 10 bases. The CDR3 sequence is 15 residues long. Germline CDR1 is SQVTM and CDR2 is ANQGSEA. This CDR3 reads CSALGLASSPHEQHF. The DNA of the CDR3 is TGCAGCGCCCTGGGACTAGCGAGTAGCCCCCACGAGCAGCACTTC.

This clonotype was recorded at least ten times. The rearrangement links TRBV10-3 to TRBJ1-2; D might be TRBD1 (6 bases). Germline CDR1 and CDR2: ENHRY and SYGVKD. V lost 6 bases, J lost 8 bases, and 13 bases lay in between. The CDR3 covers 12 residues. CDR3 region: CAIRSGGDGYTF. The CDR3 nucleotides are TGTGCCATCAGGTCCGGGGGCGACGGCTACACCTTC.

On this clonotype: A read error may be the cause here, since a much bigger clone is one base away. As the CDR3 is not closed by the conserved phenylalanine or tryptophan, this likely results from a read error. The V gene is TRBV28, the J gene TRBJ2-7, with 8 bases fitting TRBD1. The CDR3 runs 15 residues. J gave up 4 bases and V 5 bases, and 10 bases lay outside the gene matches. Germline CDR1 reads MDHEN; CDR2 reads SYDVKM. The DNA of the CDR3 is TGTGCCAGCAGTCATGAGCGGACAGGGAAGTACGAGCAGTACATC. Residues: CASSHERTGKYEQYI.

Only one count was recorded for this clonotype. Since a much larger clone is just one base distant, this may be a read error. This chain connects TRBV29-1 to TRBJ2-3; TRBD2 matches 12 bases. The CDR3 is 15 amino acids. Germline lookup yields CDR1 SQVTM and CDR2 ANQGSEA. The CDR3 region has the DNA TGCAGCGTCGAAACGGGACTAGCGGGCTCCCATACGCGGTATTTT. Protein sequence: CSVETGLAGSHTRYF.

This clonotype was picked up one time. One end of the junction is discordant with germline, which a read error may explain. This chain uses TRBV4-1 with TRBJ2-5; 8 bases align to TRBD2. The CDR3 contains 18 residues. Looked up from germline, CDR1 is MGHRA and CDR2 is YSYEKL. The CDR3 is CDSSQANMGLVRQETQNF. The CDR3 DNA follows: TGCGACAGCAGCCAAGCAAACATGGGACTAGTGAGACAAGAGACCCAGAACTTC.

With regard to this clonotype: Given the absence of the conserved phenylalanine or tryptophan at the CDR3 end, a read error is likely. The V gene is TRBV11-3, the J gene TRBJ2-5; TRBD1 matches at 10 bases. Germline CDR1 is SGHNT and CDR2 is YENEEA. The CDR3 totals 15 residues. CDR3 in amino acids: CASSPTTGGLETQYS. The CDR3 coding sequence is TGTGCCAGCAGCCCCACGACAGGGGGCTTGGAGACACAGTACTCC.

Concerning this clonotype itself: Given a much more abundant clone one base away, this may be a read error. The V gene is TRBV10-3, the J gene TRBJ1-2, with D perhaps TRBD1 (5 bases). The germline V gene encodes CDR1 ENHRY and CDR2 SYGVKD. The CDR3 loop spans 14 amino acids. CDR3 coding DNA: TGTGCCATCAGAACTGGGGCGAGTGGCTATGGCCACACCTTC. Translation: CAIRTGASGYGHTF.

In the case of this clonotype: This could be a read error, since a much larger clone is one nucleotide away. This chain joins TRBV6-5 and TRBJ2-1, with 7 nucleotides matching TRBD1. CDR1 is MNHEY, CDR2 SVGAGI, per germline. The CDR3 length is 15 residues. DNA of the CDR3: TGTGCCAGCAGTTATGAGGGGGCCGCTTACAATGAGCAGTCCTTC. It encodes CASSYEGAAYNEQSF.

In its sample, this clonotype was seen once. This sequence may be a read error, since a much larger clone differs from it by one base. The chain has TRBV29-1 and TRBJ1-1; D is undetermined. V lost 7 bases, J lost 6 bases, and 15 bases lay in between. This CDR3 contains 12 residues. Germline V gives CDR1 SQVTM, CDR2 ANQGSEA. As DNA, the CDR3 is TGCAGCGCTAGAAACAGTGTAGCTGAAGCTTTCTTT. It translates to CSARNSVAEAFF.

For this clonotype: The junction and the germline gene differ at one end; a read error may be behind it. V and J are TRBV11-2 and TRBJ2-7; D is ambiguous. In germline, CDR1 is SGHAT, CDR2 FQNNGV. The CDR3 covers 13 residues. The chain's CDR3 is CASRLDSPYEQYF. The CDR3 DNA reads TGTGCCAGCAGATTAGATTCACCCTACGAGCAGTATTTC.

On this clonotype itself: A much larger clone sits a single nucleotide away, making a read error possible. The gene calls are TRBV11-1 and TRBJ1-5; possible D gene TRBD1, 6 bases. The CDR3 covers 14 residues. Per germline, CDR1 SGHAT and CDR2 FQDESV (reference sequence). Written as DNA, the CDR3 is TGTGCCAACAGCATGACAGGTAGCAATCAGCCCCAGCATTTT. This sequence encodes CANSMTGSNQPQHF.

Notes on this clonotype: This clone may be a read error of a much larger clone one base away. The V call is TRBV6-1, the J call TRBJ2-2, with 8 bases that match TRBD2. Germline values: CDR1 MNHNS, CDR2 SASEGT. V lost 11 bases and J lost 3; bases outside the gene matches: 8. This CDR3 spans 14 amino acids. DNA of the CDR3: TGTGCCGGCAACCGGGAGGGAGACACCGGGGAGCTGTTTTTT. This translates into CAGNREGDTGELFF.

Details on this clonotype: Given a much more abundant clone one base away, this may be a read error. The chain couples TRBV4-3 to TRBJ2-3; D call uncertain. CDR1 is LGHNA, CDR2 YSLEER, per germline. The CDR3 is 13 amino acids. The chain's CDR3 is CASGQEWDSDQYF. The DNA for the CDR3 is TGCGCCAGCGGCCAAGAGTGGGATTCGGACCAGTATTTT.

This clonotype showed up many times. The rearrangement links TRBV11-2 to TRBJ2-1, with 9 bases that match TRBD2. CDR1 is SGHAT and CDR2 is FQNNGV in the germline V gene. The CDR3 is 16 residues long. J was trimmed by 5 bases and V by 4 bases; bases with no gene match: 9. CDR3 protein: CASSSPSRLADNEQFF. CDR3 sequence (DNA): TGTGCCAGCAGCTCGCCCTCTAGACTAGCGGACAATGAGCAGTTCTTC.

Details on this clonotype: Possible read error: a much larger clone is one base away. The rearrangement uses TRBV29-1 and TRBJ2-3; D gene uncertain. Trimming took off 3 bases at V and 4 bases at J, with 17 bases between the two ends. Germline CDR1 is SQVTM and CDR2 is ANQGSEA. The CDR3 is 15 residues long. The DNA for the CDR3 is TGCAGCGTTGACGGCAGCCCACATGAAGCAGATACGCAGTATTTT. Its translation is CSVDGSPHEADTQYF.